This T cell receptor beta chain derives from a study of control samples from healthy donors and cancer patients. Deletions cut 0 bases from V and 5 bases from J, with 11 bases between. The germline V gene has CDR1 SGDLS and CDR2 YYNGEE. CDR3 length: 15 residues. Libraries were prepared by immunoSEQ multiplex PCR; TCRdb keeps only in-frame clonotypes and omits some of them. The table lists some 99,000 clones, just over 90% of them singletons. This receptor was obtained from a human donor in good health. The donor label of this sample is uncertain. This rearrangement joins TRBV9 to TRBJ2-2; no clear D gene. The specimen sequenced was blood. The CDR3 reads CASSVENQITGELFF. The DNA of the CDR3 is TGTGCCAGCAGCGTAGAGAACCAAATTACCGGGGAGCTGTTTTTT.